This entry describes one T cell receptor (beta chain). The sample originates from a study of T cell changes during pregnancy in multiple sclerosis. The CDR3 is 15 residues long. J gave up 7 bases and V 3 bases, and 7 bases lay outside the gene matches. Germline V gives CDR1 MNHEY, CDR2 SMNVEV (reference sequence). Profiled with immunoSEQ multiplex PCR; TCRdb holds only in-frame clones, not every one. The sample yields about 60,000 clones, about nine tenths seen once. The chain is built from TRBV27 and TRBJ2-5, with 11 bases that match TRBD2. The clonotype was recovered from a female donor with multiple sclerosis, enrolled in a pregnancy study. The sequenced sample was CD4+ T cells from peripheral blood mononuclear cells, obtained in the first trimester of pregnancy. The CDR3, as DNA: TGTGCCAGCAGTTTGACTAGCGGGGTCCCGCGGACCCAGTACTTC. As protein: CASSLTSGVPRTQYF.